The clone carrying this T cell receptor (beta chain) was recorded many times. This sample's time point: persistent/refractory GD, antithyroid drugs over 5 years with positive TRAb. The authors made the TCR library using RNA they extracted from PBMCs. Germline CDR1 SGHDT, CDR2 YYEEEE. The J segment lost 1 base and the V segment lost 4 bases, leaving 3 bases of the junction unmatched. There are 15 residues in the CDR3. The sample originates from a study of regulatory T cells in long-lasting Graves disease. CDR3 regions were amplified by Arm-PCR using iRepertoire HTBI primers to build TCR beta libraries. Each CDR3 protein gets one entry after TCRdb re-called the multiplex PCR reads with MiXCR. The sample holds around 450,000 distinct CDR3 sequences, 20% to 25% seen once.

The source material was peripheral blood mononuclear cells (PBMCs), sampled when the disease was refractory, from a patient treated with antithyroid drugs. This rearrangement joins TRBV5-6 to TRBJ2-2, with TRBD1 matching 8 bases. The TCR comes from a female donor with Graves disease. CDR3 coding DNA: TGTGCCAGCAGCCAGGGACAGGTGAACACCGGGGAGCTGTTTTTT. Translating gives CASSQGQVNTGELFF. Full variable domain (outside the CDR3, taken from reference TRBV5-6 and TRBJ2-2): DAGVTQSPTHLIKTRGQQVTLRCSPKSGHDTVSWYQQALGQGPQFIFQYYEEEERQRGNFPDRFSGHQFPNYSSELNVNALLLGDSALYLCASSQGQVNTGELFFGEGSRLTVL.